The next 24 T cell receptor beta chains were all read from a single sample in a study of shared clonotypes between healthy human individuals. Clones were sequenced by immunoSEQ multiplex PCR, and TCRdb holds only the in-frame ones, with some missing. The sample has 450,000 or so clones; over 60% are singletons. Sequenced input: PBMCs. The receptors stem from a woman aged 40 to 50 in good health. Some clones in this sample may be carry-over from other donors' samples.

Concerning this clone: A far larger clone is off by one base, so a read error is likely. For the CDR3, the DNA is TGTGCCGCAGGCGGTGAGCAGTTCTTC. Its translation: CAAGGEQFF. The chain has TRBV30 and TRBJ2-1; D gene uncertain. Germline V gene data show CDR1 as GTSNPN and CDR2 as SVGIG (reference sequence). The CDR3 covers 9 residues. Trimming pared 8 bases from V and 9 bases from J, leaving 8 bases between.

As regards this clone: A much larger clone is a single base away; this may be a read error. The conserved phenylalanine or tryptophan is not found at the CDR3 terminus, so this likely reflects a read error. The rearrangement joins TRBV7-8 to TRBJ2-3, with 9 bases identical to TRBD2. The germline V gene encodes CDR1 SGHVS and CDR2 FQNEAQ. The CDR3 totals 17 residues. J gave up 4 bases and V 5 bases, and 13 bases lay outside the gene matches. CDR3 sequence reads: CASSKRAAGGGADTQYS. DNA of the CDR3: TGTGCCAGCAGCAAAAGGGCAGCGGGAGGTGGGGCAGATACGCAGTATTCT.

The chain carries TRBV5-1 and TRBJ2-1; TRBD2 matches 7 bases. The CDR3 has 13 amino acids. Trimming took 6 bases from V and 3 from J; bases not matched to a gene: 3. CDR1 is SGHRS, CDR2 YFSETQ, per germline. The DNA of the CDR3 is TGCGCCAGCACGGGGGGAGACTACAATGAGCAGTTCTTC. Residues: CASTGGDYNEQFF. The full variable domain, in which reference TRBV5-1 and TRBJ2-1 provide the parts outside the CDR3, is KAGVTQTPRYLIKTRGQQVTLSCSPISGHRSVSWYQQTPGQGLQFLFEYFSETQRNKGNFPGRFSGRQFSNSRSEMNVSTLELGDSALYLCASTGGDYNEQFFGPGTRLTVL.

This rearrangement joins TRBV6-1 to TRBJ2-7; the match to TRBD2 covers 14 bases. The CDR3 runs 16 residues. Germline loops: CDR1 MNHNS, CDR2 SASEGT. V shed 4 bases and J 5 bases; nucleotides not matched to a gene: 7. CDR3 loop: CASSARWTSGRHEQYF. DNA for the CDR3: TGTGCCAGCAGTGCTCGTTGGACTAGCGGGAGGCACGAGCAGTACTTC.

The chain joins TRBV7-9 to TRBJ1-5; D uncertain. V was pared by 3 bases and J by 4 bases, with 4 bases between. CDR1 and CDR2 from the germline V gene are SEHNR and FQNEAQ (reference sequence). CDR3 length: 12 residues. For the CDR3, the DNA is TGTGCCAGCAGCTTGCCGAATCAGCCCCAGCATTTT. The encoded protein is CASSLPNQPQHF.

This chain connects TRBV27 to TRBJ2-7; no clear D. The CDR3 runs 12 residues. Germline CDR1 reads MNHEY; CDR2 reads SMNVEV (reference sequence). The V and J ends lost 10 bases and 1 base respectively, with 11 bases between them. The CDR3 loop reads CAIGPGSYEQYF. Here the CDR3 DNA reads TGTGCCATCGGCCCTGGGTCCTACGAGCAGTACTTC.

A word on this clone: One base away lies a much larger clone, so this may be a sequencing read error. This sequence joins TRBV30 and TRBJ2-2; D is ambiguous. The CDR3 sequence is 10 residues long. The ends were cut back, 3 bases at V and 6 bases at J, with 2 bases in the middle. CDR1 and CDR2 (germline): GTSNPN, SVGIG (reference sequence). The CDR3 DNA sequence: TGTGCCTGGAGGGCCGGGGAGCTGTTTTTT. This codes for CAWRAGELFF.

Note on this clone: This sequence is one base from a far larger clone and is likely a read error. This chain joins TRBV7-9 and TRBJ1-3; D is undetermined. In germline, CDR1 is SEHNR, CDR2 FQNEAQ (reference sequence). CDR3 length: 16 amino acids. The CDR3 sequence is CTSSLAQPDSGNTIYF. In DNA form, the CDR3 reads TGTACCAGCAGCTTAGCTCAGCCAGACTCTGGAAACACCATATATTTT.

This chain connects TRBV18 to TRBJ1-4, with no clear D. CDR3 length equals 13 residues. V lost 0 bases to trimming and J lost 12 bases, with 11 bases between them. Per the germline V gene, CDR1 is KGHSH and CDR2 is LQKENI. CDR3 in DNA: TGTGCCAGCTCACCACCGAGCTCGGGAGAACTGTTTTTT. It translates to CASSPPSSGELFF.

A remark on this clone: A far larger clone is only one base removed, so a read error is likely. The CDR3 loop is CAWTRQEDSEAFF. DNA for the CDR3: TGTGCCTGGACCAGGCAGGAGGACAGTGAAGCTTTCTTT. This chain joins TRBV30 and TRBJ1-1, with a tentative D call TRBD1 (6 bases). Germline V gene lookup returns CDR1 GTSNPN and CDR2 SVGIG (reference sequence). This CDR3 has 13 residues. V dropped 4 bases and J dropped 7 bases, with 16 bases sitting between them.

In the case of this clone: A much more abundant neighbour one base away suggests this may be a read error. The chain employs TRBV7-2 and TRBJ1-4, with a tentative D call TRBD1 (6 bases). Looked up from germline, CDR1 is SGHTA and CDR2 is FQGNSA. This CDR3 has 17 residues. Written as DNA, the CDR3 is TGTGCCAGCAGCTTATATCCCCAAGGACAGTCGAATGAAAAACTGCTTTTT. Amino acid sequence: CASSLYPQGQSNEKLLF.

There are a few counts of this clone. The V call is TRBV10-2, the J call TRBJ2-4, with TRBD1 matching 10 bases. V lost 2 bases and J lost 6; bases outside the gene matches: 1. CDR1 and CDR2 from the germline V gene are WSHSY and SAAADI. CDR3 length equals 14 residues. The CDR3 bases are TGCGCCAGCAGTGAGGACAGGGGGCTAAACATTCAGTACTTC. It translates to CASSEDRGLNIQYF.

CDR3 bases: TGTGCCAGCTCACCAAATCAGTATAGCAATCAGCCCCAGCATTTT. It encodes CASSPNQYSNQPQHF. The V call is TRBV18, the J call TRBJ1-5; D not resolved. The V end lost 2 bases, the J end lost 0 bases, and 8 bases lay between the germline ends. Germline CDR1 is KGHSH and CDR2 is LQKENI. The CDR3 contains 15 residues.

Note on this clone: Mismatch with germline at one junction end may stem from a read error. The chain employs TRBV5-8 and TRBJ2-7; D might be TRBD2 (6 bases). The CDR3 is 15 residues long. Germline assignment: CDR1 SGHTS and CDR2 YDEGEE. The CDR3 is CASRARRGRTYEQYF. In DNA, the CDR3 is TGTGCCAGCAGGGCCCGGAGGGGTAGGACCTACGAACAGTACTTC.

V usage is TRBV5-4 and J usage is TRBJ2-1; 10 bases align to TRBD2. Per the germline V gene, CDR1 is SGHNT and CDR2 is YYREEE (reference sequence). There are 15 residues in the CDR3. The ends lost 4 bases at V and 10 bases at J; junction bases unmatched: 11. The CDR3: CASSQGTSDVKEQFF. The CDR3 DNA reads TGTGCCAGCAGCCAAGGGACTAGCGATGTAAAGGAGCAGTTCTTC.

The chain employs TRBV7-2 and TRBJ2-7; 7 bases are shared with TRBD1. The germline V gene encodes CDR1 SGHTA and CDR2 FQGNSA. V lost 3 bases to trimming and J lost 4 bases; unmatched junction nucleotides: 6. The CDR3 runs 14 residues. The CDR3 DNA follows: TGTGCCAGCAGCTTGGCGACAGGGTTGTACGAGCAGTACTTC. Its protein product is CASSLATGLYEQYF.

V and J are TRBV7-6 and TRBJ2-7; TRBD2 matches at 12 bases. The J segment lost 3 bases and the V segment lost 5 bases, leaving 14 bases of the junction unmatched. Germline CDR1 is SGHVS and CDR2 is FNYEAQ. The CDR3 extends over 18 amino acids. The CDR3 DNA sequence: TGTGCCAGCAGCCCCCGGCCGACTAGCGGGAGAAAGGTCTACGAGCAGTACTTC. Amino acid sequence: CASSPRPTSGRKVYEQYF. Supplemented by reference TRBV7-6 and TRBJ2-7, the full variable domain reads GAGVSQSPRYKVTKRGQDVALRCDPISGHVSLYWYRQALGQGPEFLTYFNYEAQQDKSGLPNDRFSAERPEGSISTLTIQRTEQRDSAMYRCASSPRPTSGRKVYEQYFGPGTRLTVT.

The chain carries TRBV7-6 and TRBJ2-2, with D perhaps TRBD1 (6 bases). From germline, CDR1 is SGHVS and CDR2 FNYEAQ. The CDR3 is 17 amino acids. The germline V and J ends were trimmed by 2 bases and 7 bases, with 20 bases remaining between them. CDR3 residues: CASSLFFEQGEGGELFF. CDR3 DNA: TGTGCCAGCAGCTTATTTTTCGAACAGGGCGAGGGCGGGGAGCTGTTTTTT.

The chain joins TRBV11-2 to TRBJ1-2; TRBD1 aligns across 7 bases. Germline assignment: CDR1 SGHAT and CDR2 FQNNGV. V gave up 5 bases and J gave up 5 bases; unmatched junction bases: 8. This CDR3 region has 14 residues. The CDR3 sequence is CASSPGTAPYGYTF. CDR3 in DNA: TGTGCCAGCAGCCCCGGGACAGCGCCATATGGCTACACCTTC.

The count of this clone is one. This chain uses TRBV9 with TRBJ1-2; 8 bases fit TRBD1. The junction had 11 bases not matched to a gene; V was cut back by 3 bases and J by 4 bases. The CDR3 spans 16 residues. CDR1 and CDR2 (germline): SGDLS, YYNGEE. The CDR3 reads CASSATDRERVYGYTF. CDR3 DNA sequence: TGTGCCAGCAGCGCCACGGACAGGGAGCGCGTCTATGGCTACACCTTC. The full variable domain, in which reference TRBV9 and TRBJ1-2 provide the parts outside the CDR3, is DSGVTQTPKHLITATGQRVTLRCSPRSGDLSVYWYQQSLDQGLQFLIQYYNGEERAKGNILERFSAQQFPDLHSELNLSSLELGDSALYFCASSATDRERVYGYTFGSGTRLTVV.

A remark on this clone: This is likely an artifact of a read error, given a far larger clone one base away. The sample carries other DNA sequences with the same CDR3. The chain has TRBV11-2 and TRBJ1-5, with D tentatively TRBD1 (5 bases). The V gene's germline CDR1 is SGHAT and CDR2 FQNNGV. CDR3 size: 15 residues. The CDR3 nucleotides read TGTGCCAGCAGCTTAGGCGGCGGGGCCAATCAGCCCCAGCACTTT. Translation: CASSLGGGANQPQHF.

The genes are TRBV7-9 and TRBJ1-4, with a weak D call TRBD1 (6 bases). V shed 2 bases and J shed 6 bases, with 13 bases lying between them. Germline loops: CDR1 SEHNR, CDR2 FQNEAQ (reference sequence). CDR3 size: 15 residues. CDR3 coding DNA: TGTGCCAGCAGCTTAACAGGGTATTCGGATGAAAAACTGTTTTTT. It codes for CASSLTGYSDEKLFF.

V is TRBV11-2 and J is TRBJ2-7; D perhaps matches TRBD2 (5 bases). CDR3 length: 14 amino acids. The germline V gene encodes CDR1 SGHAT and CDR2 FQNNGV. V was clipped by 5 bases and J by 11 bases, with 22 bases between them. The CDR3 DNA sequence: TGTGCCAGCAGCCCCAGCATCGGAGCGACGAGGGAGTACTTC. This encodes CASSPSIGATREYF. Looking up the rest from reference TRBV11-2 and TRBJ2-7 gives the full variable domain: EAGVAQSPRYKIIEKRQSVAFWCNPISGHATLYWYQQILGQGPKLLIQFQNNGVVDDSQLPKDRFSAERLKGVDSTLKIQPAKLEDSAVYLCASSPSIGATREYFGPGTRLTVT.

The V and J genes are TRBV5-5 and TRBJ1-1; D gene ambiguous. There are 14 residues in the CDR3. In germline, CDR1 is SGHKS, CDR2 YYEKEE (reference sequence). V dropped 1 base and J dropped 0 bases, with 7 bases sitting between them. In nucleotides, the CDR3 is TGTGCCAGCAGCTTGCCGAGGTTGAACACTGAAGCTTTCTTT. Amino acid sequence: CASSLPRLNTEAFF.